The 27 T cell receptor beta chains below all came from one sample that was sequenced in a study of T-cell memory formation after mild COVID-19. TCRdb recomputed calls from the 5' RACE reads with MiXCR, one row per CDR3 protein. The sample records 450,000 to 650,000 distinct CDR3 sequences, roughly 22% being singletons. Sample: PBMCs or a T cell subset sorted from them (not recorded which). These receptors all come from an adult woman who had mild COVID-19 (a few samples of this study predate the infection). Cell type and time point are not known.

V gene TRBV5-5 combines with J gene TRBJ1-2, with 8 nucleotides matching TRBD1. Germline loops: CDR1 SGHKS, CDR2 YYEKEE (reference sequence). CDR3 length equals 16 residues. V lost 3 bases to trimming and J lost 4 bases; unmatched junction nucleotides: 11. The CDR3 reads CASSWGPGGQGYGYTF. In DNA form, the CDR3 reads TGTGCCAGCAGCTGGGGCCCAGGGGGCCAGGGCTATGGCTACACCTTC.

Only a few counts were recorded for this clonotype. V and J are TRBV7-2 and TRBJ2-1; D unresolved. Germline V gene lookup returns CDR1 SGHTA and CDR2 FQGNSA. The CDR3 totals 16 residues. Trimming removed 5 bases at V and 0 bases at J, with 14 bases between. As DNA, the CDR3 is TGTGCCAGCAGCCAGGACGGAGCATACTCCTACAATGAGCAGTTCTTC. Its translation is CASSQDGAYSYNEQFF.

The V call is TRBV20-1, the J call TRBJ1-2, with unresolved D. Germline V gene sequence: CDR1 DFQATT, CDR2 SNEGSKA (reference sequence). This CDR3 has 13 amino acids. Trimming took 7 bases from V and 0 from J, leaving 12 bases between them. The CDR3 protein is CSVSGATNYGYTF. Here the CDR3 DNA reads TGCAGTGTTAGCGGTGCTACTAACTATGGCTACACCTTC.

This sequence joins TRBV7-9 and TRBJ2-5, with 10 bases matching TRBD1. The trim removed 4 bases at V and 5 bases at J, leaving 7 bases unmatched. CDR3 length equals 15 residues. In germline, CDR1 is SEHNR, CDR2 FQNEAQ (reference sequence). Here the CDR3 reads CASSSGTGVRETQYF. DNA of the CDR3: TGTGCCAGCAGCTCCGGGACAGGGGTGAGGGAGACCCAGTACTTC.

This sequence joins TRBV12-3 or TRBV12-4 and TRBJ2-1; 14 nucleotides match TRBD2. This CDR3 has 21 amino acids. With V trimmed by 2 bases and J by 0 bases, 12 bases remained unmatched. The CDR3 sequence: CASSLRKSGLAGGNSYNEQFF. CDR3 nucleotides: TGTGCCAGCAGTTTAAGGAAATCCGGACTAGCGGGGGGTAACTCCTACAATGAGCAGTTCTTC.

V gene TRBV4-1 combines with J gene TRBJ2-7, with D maybe TRBD2 (5 bases). The length of the CDR3 is 16 residues. The germline V gene has CDR1 MGHRA and CDR2 YSYEKL. V was pared by 0 bases and J by 2 bases, with 14 bases between. The CDR3 bases are TGCGCCAGCAGCCAAGATCCGTCGGGAACACCCTACGAGCAGTACTTC. The encoded protein is CASSQDPSGTPYEQYF.

In its sample, this clonotype was seen a few times. This rearrangement joins TRBV2 to TRBJ2-2, with 7 bases matching TRBD2. V lost 7 bases, J lost 7 bases, and 6 bases stayed unmatched. CDR1 SNHLY and CDR2 FYNNEI come from the germline V gene. This CDR3 comprises 13 residues. CDR3 sequence reads: CASTDAGVGELFF. CDR3 coding DNA: TGTGCCAGCACGGACGCGGGAGTCGGGGAGCTGTTTTTT. Drawing the rest from reference TRBV2 and TRBJ2-2, the complete variable domain is EPEVTQTPSHQVTQMGQEVILRCVPISNHLYFYWYRQILGQKVEFLVSFYNNEISEKSEIFDDQFSVERPDGSNFTLKIRSTKLEDSAMYFCASTDAGVGELFFGEGSRLTVL.

This clonotype appeared a few times. This chain uses TRBV29-1 with TRBJ1-2; no reliable D call. The CDR3 extends over 12 amino acids. V was trimmed by 7 bases and J by 2 bases, leaving 11 bases between them. The germline gives CDR1 SQVTM, CDR2 ANQGSEA. The CDR3 bases are TGCAGCGCCGTCTCGCCAAACTATGGCTACACCTTC. Translating gives CSAVSPNYGYTF. Looking up the rest from reference TRBV29-1 and TRBJ1-2 gives the full variable domain: SAVISQKPSRDICQRGTSLTIQCQVDSQVTMMFWYRQQPGQSLTLIATANQGSEATYESGFVIDKFPISRPNLTFSTLTVSNMSPEDSSIYLCSAVSPNYGYTFGSGTRLTVV.

The chain has TRBV20-1 and TRBJ2-7; D perhaps matches TRBD2 (6 bases). Germline V gene lookup returns CDR1 DFQATT and CDR2 SNEGSKA (reference sequence). This CDR3 contains 14 residues. Trimming took off 2 bases at V and 2 bases at J, with 13 bases between the two ends. For the CDR3, the DNA is TGCAGTGCTAGAATGGAGGGGACCCCCTACGAGCAGTACTTC. Translation: CSARMEGTPYEQYF.

This clonotype has a handful of counts. The CDR3 here is CATARLFYEQYF. The CDR3 bases are TGTGCCACCGCTCGACTTTTCTACGAGCAGTACTTC. V gene TRBV2 combines with J gene TRBJ2-7; D not certain. With 10 bases removed from V and 3 bases from J, the gap between germline ends came to 13 bases. Germline V lookup: CDR1 SNHLY, CDR2 FYNNEI. The CDR3 consists of 12 residues.

This clonotype occurred a few times. The chain employs TRBV24-1 and TRBJ1-2; TRBD1 might be the D (5 bases). Looked up from germline, CDR1 is KGHDR and CDR2 is SFDVKD. V was cut by 5 bases and J by 6 bases, with 18 bases left in between. This CDR3 region has 15 residues. CDR3 bases: TGTGCCACCAGTGCCCCCGAGGGGAAATTCGATGGCTACACCTTC. Translation: CATSAPEGKFDGYTF.

This clonotype turned up a few times. The chain couples TRBV6-5 to TRBJ2-3; weak D call: TRBD2 (6 bases). The germline V gene encodes CDR1 MNHEY and CDR2 SVGAGI. The CDR3 extends over 15 amino acids. V was trimmed by 6 bases and J by 3 bases, leaving 16 bases between them. CDR3 nucleotides: TGTGCCAGCAGGCCTCCAATGGGGGGAACAGATACGCAGTATTTT. This gives the protein CASRPPMGGTDTQYF.

This clonotype has a handful of counts. The rearrangement uses TRBV7-6 and TRBJ2-5; 10 positions match TRBD2. J lost 5 bases, V lost 4 bases, and 13 bases had no gene match. The CDR3 has 17 amino acids. Germline V gene lookup returns CDR1 SGHVS and CDR2 FNYEAQ. The CDR3 loop is CASSSGRTSGGGETQYF. The CDR3 nucleotides are TGTGCCAGCAGCTCAGGGCGGACTAGCGGAGGGGGGGAGACCCAGTACTTC. The complete variable domain, with remaining parts taken from reference TRBV7-6 and TRBJ2-5, reads GAGVSQSPRYKVTKRGQDVALRCDPISGHVSLYWYRQALGQGPEFLTYFNYEAQQDKSGLPNDRFSAERPEGSISTLTIQRTEQRDSAMYRCASSSGRTSGGGETQYFGPGTRLLVL.

This clonotype was observed a handful of times. This chain uses TRBV7-2 with TRBJ2-7; 12 bases line up with TRBD2. Unmatched junction bases numbered 7, after V lost 2 bases and J lost 8 bases. Germline V gene lookup returns CDR1 SGHTA and CDR2 FQGNSA. There are 15 residues in the CDR3. The CDR3 loop reads CASSLTSGGLWQQYF. The CDR3 DNA follows: TGTGCCAGCAGCTTAACTAGCGGGGGGCTATGGCAGCAGTACTTC.

This clonotype came up a few times. The V and J genes are TRBV7-3 and TRBJ2-1; the D call may be TRBD1 or TRBD2 (5 bases each). Germline lookup yields CDR1 SGHTA and CDR2 FQGTGA. The CDR3 is 12 residues long. V was clipped by 4 bases and J by 9 bases, with 10 bases between them. CDR3 DNA sequence: TGTGCCAGCAGCTACCTTGGGGGTGAGCAGTTCTTC. Translating it yields CASSYLGGEQFF.

V gene TRBV7-3 combines with J gene TRBJ2-1; D tentatively fits TRBD1 or TRBD2 (5 bases each). The CDR3 has 14 amino acids. Germline V CDR1 and CDR2: SGHTA, FQGTGA. Trimming shortened V by 5 bases and J by 10 bases, and 18 bases separated the two germline ends. The CDR3 sequence: CASSQGPTLTEQFF. Written as DNA, the CDR3 is TGTGCCAGCAGCCAGGGACCGACCTTGACGGAGCAGTTCTTC.

This clonotype was recorded a few times. This chain uses TRBV7-9 with TRBJ2-5; 9 bases match TRBD1. The V segment lost 5 bases and the J segment 4 bases; nucleotides outside the gene matches: 11. The CDR3 is 16 amino acids. CDR1 and CDR2 (germline): SEHNR, FQNEAQ (reference sequence). Written as DNA, the CDR3 is TGTGCCAGCAGCCCTAGGGACAGGGAGGCGGGAGAGACCCAGTACTTC. Its protein product is CASSPRDREAGETQYF.

This clonotype has a handful of counts. The chain has TRBV15 and TRBJ2-5; D ambiguous. Trimming shortened V by 4 bases and J by 2 bases, and 14 bases separated the two germline ends. Germline CDR1 reads LNHNV; CDR2 reads YYDKDF (reference sequence). The length of the CDR3 is 15 residues. The CDR3 DNA reads TGTGCCACCAGCATTGATAGGATACTGCAAGAGACCCAGTACTTC. This codes for CATSIDRILQETQYF.

In this sample, this clonotype turned up many times. The chain combines TRBV7-8 with TRBJ2-7; 9 nucleotides line up with TRBD2. Germline V gene lookup returns CDR1 SGHVS and CDR2 FQNEAQ. The V and J ends lost 8 bases and 2 bases, in that order; junction bases with no gene match: 10. CDR3 length: 15 residues. DNA for the CDR3: TGTGCCAGCCGATTGTCCGGGACTAGCACCTACGAGCAGTACTTC. Protein: CASRLSGTSTYEQYF.

This chain uses TRBV14 with TRBJ1-1, with no clear D. Per germline, CDR1 SGHDN and CDR2 FVKESK. This CDR3 has 15 amino acids. V was shortened by 6 bases and J by 0 bases, with 14 bases between the two germline ends. The DNA for the CDR3 is TGTGCCAGCAGTGGGTTGGGAGGCATGAACACTGAAGCTTTCTTT. It specifies CASSGLGGMNTEAFF.

This clonotype has just a few counts. The chain recombines TRBV3-1 with TRBJ1-1; no reliable D call. The V end was cut by 4 bases, the J end by 7 bases, with 19 bases between. The CDR3 spans 15 residues. Germline CDR1 reads LGHDT; CDR2 reads YNNKEL (reference sequence). CDR3 in amino acids: CASSPRTLVRGEAFF. DNA of the CDR3: TGTGCCAGCAGCCCGCGGACGCTGGTTCGTGGTGAAGCTTTCTTT. Filled out from reference TRBV3-1 and TRBJ1-1, the complete variable domain reads DTAVSQTPKYLVTQMGNDKSIKCEQNLGHDTMYWYKQDSKKFLKIMFSYNNKELIINETVPNRFSPKSPDKAHLNLHINSLELGDSAVYFCASSPRTLVRGEAFFGQGTRLTVV.

A few counts support this clonotype. The chain is built from TRBV29-1 and TRBJ2-3; 8 nucleotides match TRBD1. The length of the CDR3 is 13 residues. CDR1 and CDR2 from the germline V gene are SQVTM and ANQGSEA. The chain's CDR3 is CSVSTGGADTQYF. The CDR3 bases are TGCAGTGTCTCTACAGGGGGAGCAGATACGCAGTATTTT.

The chain joins TRBV7-2 to TRBJ1-1; 8 bases are shared with TRBD1. Looked up from germline, CDR1 is SGHTA and CDR2 is FQGNSA. CDR3 size: 14 residues. V lost 4 bases and J lost 3; bases outside the gene matches: 4. The CDR3 DNA follows: TGTGCCAGCAGCTCAGGGGGCTTGCACACTGAAGCTTTCTTT. The encoded protein is CASSSGGLHTEAFF.

This clonotype came up a few times. This chain uses TRBV4-1 with TRBJ1-6, with D unresolved. Germline CDR1 reads MGHRA; CDR2 reads YSYEKL. The CDR3 length is 17 residues. Trimming left V 4 bases short and J 7 bases short, with 20 bases between. The CDR3 nucleotides are TGCGCCAGCAGCCGAGATAGGGCAACCGGTCGAAATTCACCCCTCCACTTT. Translated, it gives CASSRDRATGRNSPLHF.

V and J are TRBV19 and TRBJ2-3; D unclear. CDR1 LNHDA and CDR2 SQIVND come from the germline V gene (reference sequence). This CDR3 is 17 amino acids long. Trimming cost V 3 bases and J 0 bases, with 16 bases left between them. The CDR3 DNA sequence: TGTGCCAGTAGTATCGGGTGGCCCGTATCTAGCACAGATACGCAGTATTTT. Residues: CASSIGWPVSSTDTQYF.

J is TRBJ2-5 and V is TRBV2; 7 bases line up with TRBD2. This CDR3 region has 13 residues. V shed 5 bases and J 5 bases; nucleotides not matched to a gene: 5. The germline V gene has CDR1 SNHLY and CDR2 FYNNEI. CDR3 in amino acids: CASSRDGRETQYF. The CDR3 bases are TGTGCCAGCAGTCGAGACGGGAGGGAGACCCAGTACTTC.

Remarks on this clonotype: At one end, the junction sequence differs from germline, possibly due to a read error. V and J are TRBV7-7 and TRBJ2-5, with TRBD2 matching 7 bases. This CDR3 spans 15 amino acids. Germline CDR1 SSHAT, CDR2 FNYEAQ (reference sequence). CDR3 nucleotides: TGTGCTAGCAGCACCCGTACTAGCGATAAAGAGACCCAGTACTTC. This gives the protein CASSTRTSDKETQYF.